This T cell receptor (beta chain) was found in a study of T cells in Graves' hyperthyroidism and ophthalmopathy. Across the study: It was at initial diagnosis, before any treatment, that peripheral blood was collected.

Amplification of TCR beta CDR3 regions used RNA as the template. In the first-round RT-PCR of the TCR CDR3, the HTBI primer set was used. TCRdb reanalysed the multiplex PCR reads using MiXCR and keeps one entry per CDR3 protein. This sample has 750,000 to 950,000 distinct CDR3 sequences, with about 38% found just once. Patients aged 18 to 65 had newly diagnosed hyperthyroidism lasting under 2 months. Regarding the study as a whole: Onset of ophthalmopathy came a median roughly 6.9 months after the model predicted it.

This CDR3 contains 11 residues. Looked up from germline, CDR1 is SGDLS and CDR2 is YYNGEE. This clonotype was picked up one time. No antigen is known for it. Mismatch with germline at one junction end may stem from a read error. The sequence derives from a man between 18 and 29 years old with Graves' hyperthyroidism. The chain couples TRBV9 to TRBJ1-1; TRBD1 is a possible D gene (5 bases). Sequencing input: blood. The CDR3 region has the DNA TGTGCCAGCAATGTGGGGGGGAGCAGGGAATTT. It translates to CASNVGGSREF.